The 8 T cell receptor beta chains listed next were all sequenced from one sample in a study of control samples from healthy donors and cancer patients. Assay: immunoSEQ multiplex PCR; the TCRdb copy retains only in-frame clones and omits some. The sample records tens of thousands of clones, 90% to 95% being singletons. The sequenced material came from PBMCs. The receptors were gathered from a middle-aged man with lung cancer.

The chain is built from TRBV5-8 and TRBJ1-5; D remains ambiguous. From germline, CDR1 is SGHTS and CDR2 YDEGEE. The CDR3 loop spans 15 amino acids. V shed 6 bases and J shed 3 bases, with 16 bases lying between them. The CDR3 DNA is TGTGCCAGCAACTACGGACGAAGGGCCAATCAGCCCCAGCATTTT. Amino acid sequence: CASNYGRRANQPQHF.

V is TRBV2 and J is TRBJ1-3, with D perhaps matching TRBD1 (5 bases). Germline V gene data show CDR1 as SNHLY and CDR2 as FYNNEI. This CDR3 contains 14 residues. V dropped 9 bases and J dropped 2 bases, with 14 bases sitting between them. CDR3: CARRETGPGNTIYF. The CDR3 region has the DNA TGTGCCAGAAGAGAGACGGGGCCTGGAAACACCATATATTTT.

The rearrangement joins TRBV18 to TRBJ1-1, with D possibly matching TRBD1 (6 bases). This CDR3 has 17 residues. CDR1 is KGHSH, CDR2 LQKENI, per germline. V dropped 0 bases and J dropped 3 bases, with 17 bases sitting between them. The CDR3, as DNA: TGTGCCAGCTCACCACCCGGGGCTGGGGGCTCCGACACTGAAGCTTTCTTT. Encoded protein: CASSPPGAGGSDTEAFF.

The chain carries TRBV29-1 and TRBJ2-5; D is uncertain. CDR1 SQVTM and CDR2 ANQGSEA come from the germline V gene. The V gene lost 4 bases and the J gene lost 4 bases, with 4 bases spanning the gap. This CDR3 has 10 residues. The CDR3 sequence: CSVARETQYF. DNA of the CDR3: TGCAGCGTTGCAAGAGAGACCCAGTACTTC.

This clone was recorded once. V gene TRBV6-1 combines with J gene TRBJ2-4; D gene ambiguous. This CDR3 is 16 amino acids long. V gave up 2 bases and J gave up 0 bases, with 11 bases separating them. Germline V gives CDR1 MNHNS, CDR2 SASEGT. The CDR3 sequence: CASSEYGVLAKNIQYF. For the CDR3, the DNA is TGTGCCAGCAGTGAATATGGGGTGCTAGCCAAAAACATTCAGTACTTC.

The chain carries TRBV19 and TRBJ1-1; 8 bases align to TRBD1. The CDR3 is 13 amino acids. The ends lost 9 bases at V and 7 bases at J; junction bases unmatched: 10. From germline, CDR1 is LNHDA and CDR2 SQIVND (reference sequence). CDR3: CASRGQGLGEAFF. The CDR3, as DNA: TGTGCCAGCAGGGGGCAGGGGTTGGGTGAAGCTTTCTTT.

This sequence joins TRBV19 and TRBJ1-2, with D unresolved. Germline V gives CDR1 LNHDA, CDR2 SQIVND (reference sequence). V was pared by 3 bases and J by 3 bases, with 8 bases between. The CDR3 runs 13 residues. The chain's CDR3 is CASSIPPYYGYTF. The CDR3 DNA sequence: TGTGCCAGTAGTATCCCCCCGTACTATGGCTACACCTTC.

In the case of this clone: An end of the junction does not agree with germline; a read error may underlie this. The V gene is TRBV27, the J gene TRBJ1-1; 8 nucleotides match TRBD1. The CDR3 has 14 amino acids. Germline CDR1 reads MNHEY; CDR2 reads SMNVEV (reference sequence). The CDR3 loop is CPSPSDRVDTEAFF. CDR3 in DNA: TGTCCCAGCCCATCGGACAGGGTGGACACTGAAGCTTTCTTT.